The rows below give T cell receptor beta chains drawn from one sample of a study of PD-L1 blockade in urothelial cancer. Profiled with immunoSEQ multiplex PCR; TCRdb holds only in-frame clones, not every one. The sample shows about 82,000 clones, about 85% of them seen only once. The input for sequencing was PBMCs, taken around atezolizumab (anti-PD-L1) treatment. The receptors derive from a woman between 65 and 79 years old with urothelial cancer. CDR3s include the opening cysteine and the closing phenylalanine or tryptophan. The order of the fields is clone size, D gene, V gene, J gene, CDR3 protein, CDR3 DNA. A D gene is named only where the DNA matches it firmly. The size entry is marked missing in some rows and otherwise reads once, few, many or a size class.

clone_size: few; d_call: -; v_call: TRBV10-1; j_call: TRBJ2-2; cdr3_aa: CASSGSRLPTGELFF; cdr3_nt: TGCGCCAGCAGTGGCTCGCGGCTACCAACCGGGGAGCTGTTTTTT
clone_size: -; d_call: TRBD1; v_call: TRBV9; j_call: TRBJ2-7; cdr3_aa: CASSFSGTGDEQYF; cdr3_nt: TGTGCCAGCAGCTTCTCCGGGACAGGGGACGAGCAGTACTTC
clone_size: -; d_call: TRBD2; v_call: TRBV7-6; j_call: TRBJ2-2; cdr3_aa: CASSISGRFTGELFF; cdr3_nt: TGTGCCAGCAGCATTAGCGGGAGATTCACCGGGGAGCTGTTTTTT
clone_size: -; d_call: -; v_call: TRBV4-3; j_call: TRBJ2-1; cdr3_aa: CASSQDSRVNYNEQFF; cdr3_nt: TGCGCCAGCAGCCAAGATTCCAGGGTCAACTACAATGAGCAGTTCTTC
clone_size: once; d_call: TRBD2; v_call: TRBV18; j_call: TRBJ2-7; cdr3_aa: CASSPASGSSYEQYF; cdr3_nt: TGTGCCAGCTCACCAGCTAGCGGGAGCTCCTACGAGCAGTACTTC
clone_size: -; d_call: -; v_call: TRBV6-5; j_call: TRBJ2-1; cdr3_aa: CASSYSGLSSYNEQFF; cdr3_nt: TGTGCCAGCAGTTACTCGGGACTGAGCTCCTACAATGAGCAGTTCTTC
clone_size: once; d_call: -; v_call: TRBV19; j_call: TRBJ2-7; cdr3_aa: CASSFNPPRGEQYF; cdr3_nt: TGTGCCAGTAGTTTCAACCCCCCCCGCGGGGAGCAGTACTTC
clone_size: -; d_call: -; v_call: TRBV5-1; j_call: TRBJ2-3; cdr3_aa: CASSLGAGSTDTQYF; cdr3_nt: TGCGCCAGCAGCTTGGGGGCAGGGTCCACAGATACGCAGTATTTT
clone_size: -; d_call: TRBD2; v_call: TRBV2; j_call: TRBJ2-1; cdr3_aa: CASSGLAEWGPLDEQFF; cdr3_nt: TGTGCCAGCAGTGGACTAGCGGAGTGGGGTCCTTTGGATGAGCAGTTCTTC
clone_size: -; d_call: -; v_call: TRBV18; j_call: TRBJ2-7; cdr3_aa: CASSATTAPYEQYF; cdr3_nt: TGTGCCAGCTCAGCGACGACAGCACCCTACGAGCAGTACTTC
clone_size: -; d_call: TRBD1; v_call: TRBV18; j_call: TRBJ2-7; cdr3_aa: CASSRTGATYEQYF; cdr3_nt: TGTGCCAGCTCTAGGACAGGGGCAACCTACGAGCAGTACTTC
clone_size: few; d_call: TRBD1; v_call: TRBV18; j_call: TRBJ1-6; cdr3_aa: CASSPGTGGDSPLHF; cdr3_nt: TGTGCCAGCTCACCCGGGACAGGGGGGGATTCACCCCTCCACTTT
clone_size: -; d_call: TRBD1; v_call: TRBV29-1; j_call: TRBJ2-5; cdr3_aa: CSVKKQGVTWETQYF; cdr3_nt: TGCAGCGTGAAGAAACAGGGGGTTACGTGGGAGACCCAGTACTTC
clone_size: -; d_call: -; v_call: TRBV6-5; j_call: TRBJ2-7; cdr3_aa: CASSATTTGIKYF; cdr3_nt: TGTGCCAGCAGTGCTACCACAACAGGGATAAAATACTTC
clone_size: -; d_call: TRBD1; v_call: TRBV6-1; j_call: TRBJ2-7; cdr3_aa: CASSEFYGQVYEQYF; cdr3_nt: TGTGCCAGCAGTGAATTCTACGGACAGGTCTACGAGCAGTACTTC
clone_size: -; d_call: -; v_call: TRBV7-8; j_call: TRBJ2-5; cdr3_aa: CASSKGRTQETQYF; cdr3_nt: TGTGCCAGCAGCAAAGGACGGACTCAAGAGACCCAGTACTTC
clone_size: once; d_call: -; v_call: TRBV6-5; j_call: TRBJ2-2; cdr3_aa: CASSPTRQSGELFF; cdr3_nt: TGTGCCAGCAGCCCTACTCGACAGTCCGGGGAGCTGTTTTTT
clone_size: -; d_call: -; v_call: TRBV6-1; j_call: TRBJ1-5; cdr3_aa: CASRQSNQPQHF; cdr3_nt: TGTGCCAGCAGACAGAGCAATCAGCCCCAGCATTTT
clone_size: -; d_call: -; v_call: TRBV5-4; j_call: TRBJ1-3; cdr3_aa: CASSLGATGNTIYF; cdr3_nt: TGTGCCAGCAGCTTGGGGGCGACTGGAAACACCATATATTTT
clone_size: -; d_call: -; v_call: TRBV11-2; j_call: TRBJ2-2; cdr3_aa: CASSPSPGGELFF; cdr3_nt: TGTGCCAGCAGCCCCTCCCCGGGCGGGGAGCTGTTTTTT
clone_size: -; d_call: TRBD1; v_call: TRBV19; j_call: TRBJ2-7; cdr3_aa: CASSISPETGAGEQYF; cdr3_nt: TGTGCCAGTAGTATATCACCAGAAACAGGGGCGGGCGAGCAGTACTTC
clone_size: -; d_call: TRBD1; v_call: TRBV4-1; j_call: TRBJ2-2; cdr3_aa: CASSPTDRGAGELFF; cdr3_nt: TGCGCCAGCAGCCCTACGGACAGGGGCGCCGGGGAGCTGTTTTTT
clone_size: -; d_call: -; v_call: TRBV6-5; j_call: TRBJ1-4; cdr3_aa: CASTSGVNEKLFF; cdr3_nt: TGTGCCAGCACGAGCGGAGTCAATGAAAAACTGTTTTTT
clone_size: -; d_call: -; v_call: TRBV25-1; j_call: TRBJ1-4; cdr3_aa: CASAVAGEEKLFF; cdr3_nt: TGTGCCAGCGCCGTGGCAGGGGAAGAAAAACTGTTTTTT
clone_size: -; d_call: TRBD2; v_call: TRBV27; j_call: TRBJ2-1; cdr3_aa: CASSPWGLAGEQFF; cdr3_nt: TGTGCCAGCAGCCCTTGGGGGCTAGCGGGGGAGCAGTTCTTC
clone_size: -; d_call: -; v_call: TRBV7-6; j_call: TRBJ1-1; cdr3_aa: CASSLEQLNTEAFF; cdr3_nt: TGTGCCAGCAGCTTAGAACAGTTGAACACTGAAGCTTTCTTT
clone_size: -; d_call: -; v_call: TRBV18; j_call: TRBJ1-1; cdr3_aa: CASSPPMNTEAFF; cdr3_nt: TGTGCCAGCTCACCTCCTATGAACACTGAAGCTTTCTTT
clone_size: -; d_call: -; v_call: TRBV2; j_call: TRBJ1-5; cdr3_aa: CACTGPGGQPQHF; cdr3_nt: TGTGCCTGCACAGGTCCCGGGGGTCAGCCCCAGCATTTT
clone_size: -; d_call: TRBD1; v_call: TRBV11-2; j_call: TRBJ1-3; cdr3_aa: CASSLERTQGTASGNTIYF; cdr3_nt: TGTGCCAGCAGCTTAGAGAGAACCCAGGGGACAGCCTCTGGAAACACCATATATTTT
clone_size: -; d_call: -; v_call: TRBV18; j_call: TRBJ2-7; cdr3_aa: CASSGGTYEQYF; cdr3_nt: TGTGCCAGCTCAGGGGGCACCTACGAGCAGTACTTC
clone_size: -; d_call: TRBD1; v_call: TRBV5-1; j_call: TRBJ2-3; cdr3_aa: CASSQGQGDTDTQYF; cdr3_nt: TGCGCCAGCAGCCAGGGACAGGGGGACACAGATACGCAGTATTTT
clone_size: -; d_call: TRBD2; v_call: TRBV6-1; j_call: TRBJ2-7; cdr3_aa: CASSAGGLAGGDEQYF; cdr3_nt: TGTGCCAGCAGTGCAGGAGGACTAGCGGGAGGGGACGAGCAGTACTTC
clone_size: few; d_call: -; v_call: TRBV6-1; j_call: TRBJ1-5; cdr3_aa: CASSVSSQPQHF; cdr3_nt: TGTGCCAGCAGTGTGTCCAGTCAGCCCCAGCATTTT
clone_size: -; d_call: -; v_call: TRBV30; j_call: TRBJ1-5; cdr3_aa: CAWSRALGGPQHF; cdr3_nt: TGTGCCTGGAGCAGGGCCCTCGGGGGTCCCCAGCATTTT